Listed below are T cell receptor beta chains from one sample, sequenced in a study of T cell responses to AZD1222 COVID-19 vaccine. The assay was immunoSEQ multiplex PCR, and TCRdb's table has in-frame clones only and misses some. Here the sample spans about 99,000 clones, just over 90% being singletons. Source: peripheral blood, taken 28 days after the second AZD1222 dose. The source is an adult who received the AZD1222 COVID-19 vaccine. CDR3s include the opening cysteine and the closing phenylalanine or tryptophan. Fields, in order: V gene, J gene, D gene, CDR3 protein. The D gene is left open where the match is weak.

v_call: TRBV7-8; j_call: TRBJ2-3; d_call: -; cdr3_aa: CASSFLGEKDTQYF
v_call: TRBV6-5; j_call: TRBJ2-3; d_call: -; cdr3_aa: CASRPSGAGTDTQYF
v_call: TRBV2; j_call: TRBJ2-1; d_call: TRBD2; cdr3_aa: CASSEGAGDYHEQFF
v_call: TRBV28; j_call: TRBJ2-7; d_call: -; cdr3_aa: CASSSLIVGFRTYEQYF
v_call: TRBV27; j_call: TRBJ1-2; d_call: TRBD1; cdr3_aa: CASKSSRTGYSYGYTF
v_call: TRBV3-1/TRBV3-2; j_call: TRBJ2-5; d_call: -; cdr3_aa: CASSQEIRQALQETQYF
v_call: TRBV28; j_call: TRBJ1-6; d_call: -; cdr3_aa: CASSSIQGNSPLHF
v_call: TRBV6-4; j_call: TRBJ1-5; d_call: -; cdr3_aa: CASSDRRYSNQPQHF
v_call: TRBV6-6; j_call: TRBJ2-1; d_call: TRBD2; cdr3_aa: CASSGGLEMSEQFF
v_call: TRBV6-2/TRBV6-3; j_call: TRBJ1-1; d_call: -; cdr3_aa: CASSYSGRRTEAFF